The TCR beta chain under discussion was sequenced for a study of long-term antiretroviral therapy in people with HIV. A v3.0 immunoSEQ assay was performed at survey level. TCRdb keeps only in-frame clones here, not all; method: immunoSEQ multiplex PCR. The profile shows about 31,000 clones, around 79% of them singletons. In regard to this clone: The antigen is not known.

Trimming pared 3 bases from V and 1 base from J, leaving 13 bases between. This CDR3 has 16 residues. CDR1 and CDR2 from the germline V gene are LNHNV and YYDKDF (reference sequence). Overall study results and limits: Data on ART adherence, viral resistance or therapy changes were unavailable.

V is TRBV15 and J is TRBJ1-5; a weak D match, TRBD1 (6 bases). The material sequenced was unsorted PBMCs, taken 1.9 years after starting antiretroviral therapy. The clonotype comes from a man between 18 and 35 years old with HIV. CDR3 coding DNA: TGTGCCACCAGCAGTTACAGGGTCGAGAGCAATCAGCCCCAGCATTTT. Its protein is CATSSYRVESNQPQHF.